The 18 T cell receptor beta chains below all came from one sample that was sequenced in a study of CD8 T cells in ankylosing spondylitis. Study-level results: Characteristic of ankylosing spondylitis blood, it appeared, was a TCR beta motif comprising several highly homologous variants.

TCRdb reanalysed the 5' RACE reads using MiXCR and keeps one entry per CDR3 protein. The sample has around 390,000 distinct CDR3 sequences, 20% to 25% seen once; the top ten hold about 16%. Their antigens are not known. Sequencing was performed on blood, either unsorted or a sorted T cell fraction (not recorded which). Receptor source: a male donor with ankylosing spondylitis.

The V gene is TRBV19, the J gene TRBJ2-2, with 9 bases identical to TRBD2. This CDR3 contains 16 residues. V was clipped by 8 bases and J by 4 bases; unmatched bases: 11. The V gene's germline CDR1 is LNHDA and CDR2 SQIVND (reference sequence). The CDR3 DNA reads as TGTGCCAGTTTTAGAGCAGCGGGAGGAAGCACCGGGGAGCTGTTTTTT. Translating it yields CASFRAAGGSTGELFF. Drawing the rest from reference TRBV19 and TRBJ2-2, the complete variable domain is DGGITQSPKYLFRKEGQNVTLSCEQNLNHDAMYWYRQDPGQGLRLIYYSQIVNDFQKGDIAEGYSVSREKKESFPLTVTSAQKNPTAFYLCASFRAAGGSTGELFFGEGSRLTVL.

This clonotype was counted only a few times. This chain links TRBV5-6 with TRBJ1-1; D may be TRBD1 (6 bases). V was trimmed by 4 bases and J by 5 bases, leaving 18 bases between them. Germline values: CDR1 SGHDT, CDR2 YYEEEE. The CDR3 has 15 amino acids. The CDR3 DNA sequence: TGTGCCAGCAGCCCCCGGGGGGCAAGTGGGACTGAAGCTTTCTTT. It is translated as CASSPRGASGTEAFF.

The rearrangement links TRBV20-1 to TRBJ1-5; D is ambiguous. Trimming pared 3 bases from V and 1 base from J, leaving 16 bases between. The CDR3 is 16 amino acids. Per germline, CDR1 DFQATT and CDR2 SNEGSKA (reference sequence). The CDR3 bases are TGCAGTGCTAGCTCCGTGGCCGCCTGGAGCAATCAGCCCCAGCATTTT. Amino acids: CSASSVAAWSNQPQHF.

This clonotype appeared a few times. The chain links TRBV6-5 to TRBJ2-5; no firm D call. CDR1 is MNHEY, CDR2 SVGAGI, per germline. Trimming shortened V by 5 bases and J by 0 bases, and 10 bases separated the two germline ends. The CDR3 contains 14 residues. CDR3 region: CASSPFSNQETQYF. Written as DNA, the CDR3 is TGTGCCAGCAGTCCCTTCAGTAACCAAGAGACCCAGTACTTC.

This clonotype was recorded a few times. This sequence joins TRBV24-1 and TRBJ2-3; maybe TRBD1 (6 bases). This CDR3 has 14 amino acids. CDR1 is KGHDR, CDR2 SFDVKD, per germline. V was clipped by 5 bases and J by 0 bases, with 8 bases between them. Written as DNA, the CDR3 is TGTGCCACCAGTGTGGACAGTAGCACAGATACGCAGTATTTT. This sequence encodes CATSVDSSTDTQYF.

This clonotype came up a few times. V is TRBV11-2 and J is TRBJ1-1, with 7 bases identical to TRBD1. V lost 2 bases, J lost 7 bases, and 1 base stayed unmatched. Germline lookup yields CDR1 SGHAT and CDR2 FQNNGV. The CDR3 spans 12 residues. The CDR3 sequence: CASSLRDSEAFF. The CDR3 DNA follows: TGTGCCAGCAGCTTAAGGGACAGTGAAGCTTTCTTT.

In its sample, this clonotype was seen a few times. The V call is TRBV6-2 or TRBV6-3, the J call TRBJ2-7, with TRBD2 matching 8 bases. V lost 0 bases and J lost 3; bases outside the gene matches: 22. The V gene's germline CDR1 is MNHEY and CDR2 SVGEGT. The CDR3 consists of 21 residues. For the CDR3, the DNA is TGTGCCAGCAGTTACTCGAATGGGCAGGGAAGCGGGAGCGCCCTAGTCTACGAGCAGTACTTC. Protein: CASSYSNGQGSGSALVYEQYF.

The table lists this clonotype with many counts. This chain links TRBV18 with TRBJ1-1, with TRBD1 matching 7 bases. V trimming: 4 bases; J trimming: 3 bases; junction bases outside the gene matches: 8. Germline CDR1 KGHSH, CDR2 LQKENI. The CDR3 has 15 amino acids. The CDR3 DNA is TGTGCCAGCTCACAGGACCAGGGGGAGGACACTGAAGCTTTCTTT. Amino acid sequence: CASSQDQGEDTEAFF.

This clonotype was observed a handful of times. In DNA, the CDR3 is TGCGCCAGCAGTTACCGGACAGGTTTGGGCACTGAAGCTTTCTTT. Protein: CASSYRTGLGTEAFF. The chain is built from TRBV10-1 and TRBJ1-1; 7 bases agree with TRBD1. CDR1 and CDR2 from the germline V gene are WNHNN and SYGVQD (reference sequence). Trimming at V came to 5 bases and at J to 4 bases, leaving 10 bases not matched to a gene. The CDR3 has 15 residues.

This clonotype came up a few times. V is TRBV6-2 or TRBV6-3 and J is TRBJ2-1; 11 bases are a match to TRBD2. This CDR3 spans 16 amino acids. The V gene end was trimmed by 6 bases and the J gene end by 7 bases; junction bases not matched to a gene: 11. Germline V CDR1 and CDR2: MNHEY, SVGEGT. DNA for the CDR3: TGTGCCAGCAGCCTGACTACTAGCGGGAGTATGAATGAGCAGTTCTTC. This translates into CASSLTTSGSMNEQFF.

V and J are TRBV19 and TRBJ2-1; D not resolved. Trimming left V 10 bases short and J 4 bases short, with 14 bases between. CDR1 is LNHDA, CDR2 SQIVND, per germline (reference sequence). The CDR3 is made up of 13 amino acids. The CDR3, as DNA: TGTGCCACTAAGAAGGGCAGGTACAATGAGCAGTTCTTC. This gives the protein CATKKGRYNEQFF.

The sample holds a few counts of this clonotype. The chain combines TRBV28 with TRBJ2-4, with a weak D call TRBD2 (6 bases). Trimming cost V 6 bases and J 3 bases, with 15 bases left between them. This CDR3 comprises 15 residues. Germline V gene lookup returns CDR1 MDHEN and CDR2 SYDVKM. In nucleotides, the CDR3 is TGTGCCAGCAGACGACGGTTAGCGGTCAAAAACATTCAGTACTTC. Encoded protein: CASRRRLAVKNIQYF.

The genes are TRBV23-1 and TRBJ2-1; 14 bases agree with TRBD2. TRBV23-1 belongs to the ORF category, with a function that is uncertain. After removal of 2 bases from V and 5 bases from J, the junction contained 8 bases not matched to a gene. The CDR3 has 18 residues. CDR3 in amino acids: CASSQPGLAGATDNEQFF. DNA for the CDR3: TGCGCCAGCAGTCAACCGGGACTAGCGGGAGCTACGGACAATGAGCAGTTCTTC.

This rearrangement joins TRBV11-3 to TRBJ2-7; 7 bases are a match to TRBD2. Germline values: CDR1 SGHNT, CDR2 YENEEA. The CDR3 sequence is 15 residues long. V lost 5 bases and J lost 3; bases outside the gene matches: 10. CDR3 sequence: CASSPRAGINYEQYF. In nucleotides, the CDR3 is TGTGCCAGCAGCCCGCGAGCGGGGATAAACTACGAGCAGTACTTC.

The rearrangement uses TRBV5-1 and TRBJ1-6; no clear D. The V gene lost 0 bases and the J gene lost 8 bases, with 9 bases spanning the gap. The CDR3 extends over 14 amino acids. Germline CDR1 SGHRS, CDR2 YFSETQ. The CDR3 DNA sequence: TGCGCCAGCAGCTTGGAGGCGGCCGATTCACCCCTCCACTTT. As protein: CASSLEAADSPLHF. Based on the CDR3 plus reference TRBV5-1 and TRBJ1-6, the full variable domain is KAGVTQTPRYLIKTRGQQVTLSCSPISGHRSVSWYQQTPGQGLQFLFEYFSETQRNKGNFPGRFSGRQFSNSRSEMNVSTLELGDSALYLCASSLEAADSPLHFGNGTRLTVT.

The gene calls are TRBV11-2 and TRBJ2-1; D gene unclear. Germline V CDR1 and CDR2: SGHAT, FQNNGV. The CDR3 runs 14 residues. The V gene lost 0 bases and the J gene lost 10 bases, with 13 bases spanning the gap. As DNA, the CDR3 is TGTGCCAGCAGCTTAGATCATTCTAACGCCGAGCAGTTCTTC. It is translated as CASSLDHSNAEQFF.

The chain combines TRBV27 with TRBJ2-3; D uncertain. The CDR3 consists of 12 residues. Germline lookup yields CDR1 MNHEY and CDR2 SMNVEV (reference sequence). Trimming pared 3 bases from V and 9 bases from J, leaving 10 bases between. For the CDR3, the DNA is TGTGCCAGCAGTTTTACGGGCGTGACGCAGTATTTT. This encodes CASSFTGVTQYF.

This clonotype was detected only a few times. CDR3 sequence (DNA): TGTGCCAGCAGTTTTGGCCAGGGGGGCAATCAGCCCCAGCATTTT. Translated, it gives CASSFGQGGNQPQHF. J is TRBJ1-5 and V is TRBV27; TRBD1 aligns across 7 bases. CDR1 and CDR2 (germline): MNHEY, SMNVEV (reference sequence). The CDR3 totals 15 residues. Trimming removed 3 bases from V and 2 bases from J; junction bases left unmatched: 4.